This T cell receptor beta chain was obtained from a study of T cells in Graves' hyperthyroidism and ophthalmopathy. Points from the study as a whole: Classification by a 13 V-J model distinguished ophthalmopathy from stable hyperthyroidism.

Researchers amplified the TCR beta CDR3 regions from RNA transcripts. The study used the HTBI primer set for a first-round RT-PCR of the TCR CDR3. Each CDR3 protein is one row after TCRdb ran MiXCR on the multiplex PCR reads. The profile shows 390,000 or so distinct CDR3 sequences, 14% to 15% of them singletons. The sample holds many counts of this clonotype. Its specificity is unknown. Germline is not matched at one junction end, which may reflect a read error. Germline CDR1 is SNHLY and CDR2 is FYNNEI. The CDR3 covers 14 residues. The specimen sequenced was blood. This chain joins TRBV2 and TRBJ1-3; TRBD1 matches at 7 bases. The sequence was collected from a man between 18 and 35 years old with Graves' ophthalmopathy. The CDR3 is CASSEGQAGNTIYF. The CDR3 DNA reads as TGTGCCAGCAGCGAAGGACAGGCTGGAAACACCATATATTTT.